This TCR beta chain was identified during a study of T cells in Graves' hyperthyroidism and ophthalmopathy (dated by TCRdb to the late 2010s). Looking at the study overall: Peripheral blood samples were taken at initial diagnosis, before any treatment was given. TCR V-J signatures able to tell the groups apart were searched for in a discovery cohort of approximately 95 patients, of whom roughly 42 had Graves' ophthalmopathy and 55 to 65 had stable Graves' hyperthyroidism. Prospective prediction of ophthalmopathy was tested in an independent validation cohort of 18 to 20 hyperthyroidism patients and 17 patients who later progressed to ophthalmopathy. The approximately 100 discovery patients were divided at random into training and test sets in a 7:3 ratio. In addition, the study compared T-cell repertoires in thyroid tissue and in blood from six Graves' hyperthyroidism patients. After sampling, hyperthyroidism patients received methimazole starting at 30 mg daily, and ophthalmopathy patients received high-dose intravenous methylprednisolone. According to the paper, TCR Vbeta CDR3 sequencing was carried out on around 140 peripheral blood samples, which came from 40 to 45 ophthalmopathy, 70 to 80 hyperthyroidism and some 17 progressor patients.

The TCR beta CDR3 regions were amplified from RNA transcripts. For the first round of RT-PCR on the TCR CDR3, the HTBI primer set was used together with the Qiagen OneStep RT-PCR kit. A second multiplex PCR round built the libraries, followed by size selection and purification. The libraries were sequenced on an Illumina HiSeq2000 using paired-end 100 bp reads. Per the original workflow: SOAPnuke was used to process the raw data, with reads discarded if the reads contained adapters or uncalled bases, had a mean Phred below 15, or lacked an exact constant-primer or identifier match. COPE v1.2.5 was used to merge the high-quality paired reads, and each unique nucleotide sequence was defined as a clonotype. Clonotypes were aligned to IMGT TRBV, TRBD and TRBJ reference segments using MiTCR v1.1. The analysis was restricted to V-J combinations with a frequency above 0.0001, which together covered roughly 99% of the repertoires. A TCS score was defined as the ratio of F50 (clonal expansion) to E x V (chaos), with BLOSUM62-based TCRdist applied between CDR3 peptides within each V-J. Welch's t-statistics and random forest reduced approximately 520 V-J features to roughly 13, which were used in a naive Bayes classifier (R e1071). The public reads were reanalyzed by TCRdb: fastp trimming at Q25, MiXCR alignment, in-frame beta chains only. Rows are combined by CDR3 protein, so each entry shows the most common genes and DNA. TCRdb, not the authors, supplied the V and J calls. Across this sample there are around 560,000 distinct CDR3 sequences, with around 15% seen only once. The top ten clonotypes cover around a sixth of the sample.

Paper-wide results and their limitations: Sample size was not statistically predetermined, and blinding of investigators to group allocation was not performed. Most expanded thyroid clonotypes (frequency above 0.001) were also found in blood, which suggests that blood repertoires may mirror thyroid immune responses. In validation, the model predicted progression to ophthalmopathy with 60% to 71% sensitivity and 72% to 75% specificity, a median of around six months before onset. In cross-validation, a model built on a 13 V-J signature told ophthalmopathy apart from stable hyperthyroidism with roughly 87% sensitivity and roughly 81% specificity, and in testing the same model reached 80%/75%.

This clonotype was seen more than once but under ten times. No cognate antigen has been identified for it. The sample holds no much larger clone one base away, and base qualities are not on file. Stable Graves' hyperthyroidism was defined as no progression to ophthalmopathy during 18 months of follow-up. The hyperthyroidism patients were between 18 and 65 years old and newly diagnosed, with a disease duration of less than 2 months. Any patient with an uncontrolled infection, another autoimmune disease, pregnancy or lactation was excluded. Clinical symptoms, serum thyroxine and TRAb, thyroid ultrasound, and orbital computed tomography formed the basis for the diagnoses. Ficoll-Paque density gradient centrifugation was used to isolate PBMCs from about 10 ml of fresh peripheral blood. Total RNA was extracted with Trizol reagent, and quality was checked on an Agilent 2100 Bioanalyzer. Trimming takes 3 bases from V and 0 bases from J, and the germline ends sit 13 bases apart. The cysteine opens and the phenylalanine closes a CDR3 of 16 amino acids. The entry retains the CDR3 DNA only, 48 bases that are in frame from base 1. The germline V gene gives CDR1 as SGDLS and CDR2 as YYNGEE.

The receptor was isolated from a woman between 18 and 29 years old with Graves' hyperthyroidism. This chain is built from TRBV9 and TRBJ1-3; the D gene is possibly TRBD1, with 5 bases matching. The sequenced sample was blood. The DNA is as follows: TGTGCCAGCAGCGCCCCGTGGGGGGGCTCTGGAAACACCATATATTTT. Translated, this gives CASSAPWGGSGNTIYF.